A single sample is the source of the 10 T cell receptor beta chains below, sequenced in a study of blood T cell repertoires in COVID-19. TCRdb keeps only in-frame clones here, not all; method: immunoSEQ multiplex PCR. The profile shows some 24,000 clones, roughly 87% of them singletons. The material sequenced was peripheral blood. The receptor set was obtained from a human donor in a cohort sampled during active COVID-19.

The rearrangement uses TRBV7-9 and TRBJ2-1; possible D gene TRBD2, 7 bases. Germline assignment: CDR1 SEHNR and CDR2 FQNEAQ (reference sequence). Trimming pared 8 bases from V and 9 bases from J, leaving 23 bases between. CDR3 length equals 15 residues. As DNA, the CDR3 is TGTGCCAGCGCTAAAGGGGGGGTTCACTTCCTTGAGCAGTTCTTC. Translation gives CASAKGGVHFLEQFF.

The chain uses TRBV7-9 and TRBJ1-2; D gene unclear. Trimming took 1 base from V and 1 from J, leaving 7 bases between them. Germline CDR1 reads SEHNR; CDR2 reads FQNEAQ (reference sequence). This CDR3 contains 14 residues. The DNA for the CDR3 is TGTGCCAGCAGCTTAGGTGACTATAACTATGGCTACACCTTC. Translation: CASSLGDYNYGYTF.

The V gene is TRBV5-1, the J gene TRBJ2-2; TRBD1 matches at 7 bases. Trimming at V came to 0 bases and at J to 4 bases, leaving 3 bases not matched to a gene. The CDR3 runs to 15 residues. CDR1 and CDR2 (germline): SGHRS, YFSETQ. The CDR3 sequence: CASSLADRVTGELFF. CDR3 sequence (DNA): TGCGCCAGCAGCTTGGCCGACAGGGTCACCGGGGAGCTGTTTTTT.

This sequence joins TRBV5-6 and TRBJ2-7; 10 bases are a match to TRBD2. V shed 4 bases, J shed 6 bases, and the junction held 10 bases outside the gene matches. Germline CDR1 is SGHDT and CDR2 is YYEEEE. There are 15 residues in the CDR3. CDR3 sequence reads: CASSPVGAGGLEQYF. In nucleotides, the CDR3 is TGTGCCAGCAGCCCAGTAGGAGCGGGAGGGCTCGAGCAGTACTTC.

This sequence joins TRBV11-2 and TRBJ2-2, with 9 bases identical to TRBD1. The length of the CDR3 is 17 residues. Unmatched junction bases numbered 7, after V lost 3 bases and J lost 2 bases. Germline lookup yields CDR1 SGHAT and CDR2 FQNNGV. In DNA, the CDR3 is TGTGCCAGCAGCTTTGCCCCGGGACAGGGAAACACCGGGGAGCTGTTTTTT. Translating it yields CASSFAPGQGNTGELFF.

The rearrangement joins TRBV19 to TRBJ2-1; weak D call: TRBD2 (6 bases). CDR3 length equals 14 residues. Germline assignment: CDR1 LNHDA and CDR2 SQIVND (reference sequence). V dropped 7 bases and J dropped 10 bases, with 20 bases sitting between them. The CDR3: CASTPGEAAGEQFF. For the CDR3, the DNA is TGTGCCAGTACCCCCGGGGAGGCTGCTGGGGAGCAGTTCTTC.

This rearrangement joins TRBV5-1 to TRBJ1-1; D may be TRBD1 (6 bases). There are 16 residues in the CDR3. V lost 2 bases and J lost 1, with 15 bases in between. The germline V gene has CDR1 SGHRS and CDR2 YFSETQ. The CDR3 here is CASSFMGAIGNTEAFF. Written as DNA, the CDR3 is TGCGCCAGCAGCTTTATGGGGGCTATAGGGAACACTGAAGCTTTCTTT.

The rearrangement links TRBV2 to TRBJ1-1; TRBD1 might be the D (6 bases). The germline gives CDR1 SNHLY, CDR2 FYNNEI. CDR3 size: 14 residues. V gave up 8 bases and J gave up 1 base, with 14 bases separating them. CDR3 residues: CASEILQGNTEAFF. For the CDR3, the DNA is TGTGCCAGCGAGATCCTACAGGGGAACACTGAAGCTTTCTTT.

This chain joins TRBV5-6 and TRBJ2-5; TRBD1 matches 8 bases. The germline gives CDR1 SGHDT, CDR2 YYEEEE. This CDR3 comprises 15 residues. With V trimmed by 0 bases and J by 7 bases, 8 bases remained unmatched. CDR3 loop: CASSLGRGQGVTQYF. CDR3 nucleotides: TGTGCCAGCAGCTTGGGCAGGGGGCAAGGTGTGACCCAGTACTTC.

J is TRBJ2-7 and V is TRBV7-2; TRBD2 aligns across 12 bases. Germline CDR1 and CDR2: SGHTA and FQGNSA. The CDR3 runs 16 residues. With V trimmed by 5 bases and J by 0 bases, 5 bases remained unmatched. CDR3 sequence (DNA): TGTGCCAGCAGCATGACTAGCGGGAGTGTCTCCTACGAGCAGTACTTC. Translated: CASSMTSGSVSYEQYF.